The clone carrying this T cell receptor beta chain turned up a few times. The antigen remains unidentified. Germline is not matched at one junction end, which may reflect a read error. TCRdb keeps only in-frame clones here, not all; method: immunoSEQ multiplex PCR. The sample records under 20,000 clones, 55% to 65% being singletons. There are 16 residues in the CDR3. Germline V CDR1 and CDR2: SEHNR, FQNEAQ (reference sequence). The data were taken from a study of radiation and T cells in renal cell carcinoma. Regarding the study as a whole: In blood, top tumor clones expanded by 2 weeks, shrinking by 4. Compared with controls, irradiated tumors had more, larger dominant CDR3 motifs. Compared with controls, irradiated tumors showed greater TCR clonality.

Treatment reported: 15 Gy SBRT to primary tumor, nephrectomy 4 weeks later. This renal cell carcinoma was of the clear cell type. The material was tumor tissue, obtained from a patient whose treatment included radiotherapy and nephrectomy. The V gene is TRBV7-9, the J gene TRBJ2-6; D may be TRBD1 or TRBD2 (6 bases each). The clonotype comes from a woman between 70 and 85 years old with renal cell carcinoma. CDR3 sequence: CATSNGGGPGANVLTF. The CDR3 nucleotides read TGTGCCACCTCCAACGGAGGGGGGCCTGGAGCCAACGTCCTGACTTTC.